This TCR beta chain was profiled in a study of T cells in narcolepsy. Overall study findings and caveats: Same-patient CSF and blood CD4+ T cell clonotypes included HCRT-specific and TRIB2-specific autoreactive ones.

Concerning this clone itself: Its antigen is unidentified.

This table comes from immunoSEQ multiplex PCR, and its TCRdb copy is limited to in-frame clones, with some not included. This sample has roughly 20,000 clones, with roughly four fifths found just once. Looked up from germline, CDR1 is LGHNA and CDR2 is YSLEER. The V end was cut by 0 bases, the J end by 0 bases, with 6 bases between. This CDR3 spans 15 amino acids. This chain uses TRBV4-3 with TRBJ1-3; no firm D call. The sequenced sample consisted of memory (CD45RA-) CD4+ T cells from blood. This TCR derives from a human donor in good health. In DNA, the CDR3 is TGCGCCAGCAGCCAAGATAGGCGCTCTGGAAACACCATATATTTT. It codes for CASSQDRRSGNTIYF.